These 7 T cell receptor beta chains share one sample of origin, sequenced in a study of graft-versus-host responses after intestinal transplantation. TCRdb's copy holds only in-frame clones and misses some; the assay was immunoSEQ multiplex PCR. The sample holds about 110,000 clones, 85% to 95% seen once. These receptors are not linked to any known antigen. The starting material was unstimulated CD8+ T cells sorted from spleen or lymph node cells, obtained before transplant. The receptors derive from a human donor who was the organ donor for an intestinal transplant.

J is TRBJ2-6 and V is TRBV7-9; D is ambiguous. V lost 2 bases and J 3 bases, leaving 8 bases between the germline ends. Per germline, CDR1 SEHNR and CDR2 FQNEAQ (reference sequence). There are 15 residues in the CDR3. This CDR3 is CASSLLEVGANVLTF. The CDR3, as DNA: TGTGCCAGCAGCTTATTAGAGGTTGGGGCCAACGTCCTGACTTTC.

The V call is TRBV5-6, the J call TRBJ2-7, with 9 nucleotides matching TRBD1. The trim removed 0 bases at V and 3 bases at J, leaving 10 bases unmatched. This CDR3 has 17 residues. Germline CDR1 SGHDT, CDR2 YYEEEE. The CDR3 reads CASSLVRQGGIYYEQYF. The CDR3 bases are TGTGCCAGCAGCTTGGTCCGACAGGGGGGAATATACTACGAGCAGTACTTC.

V gene TRBV7-9 combines with J gene TRBJ1-1, with unresolved D. V lost 3 bases and J 0 bases, leaving 8 bases between the germline ends. This CDR3 has 14 amino acids. Germline-derived CDR1 and CDR2 are SEHNR and FQNEAQ (reference sequence). The CDR3 is CASSFFELNTEAFF. The CDR3 DNA reads TGTGCCAGCAGCTTTTTTGAGCTGAACACTGAAGCTTTCTTT.

V and J are TRBV19 and TRBJ1-2; D not resolved. V shed 3 bases and J shed 5 bases, with 16 bases lying between them. Germline V lookup: CDR1 LNHDA, CDR2 SQIVND (reference sequence). The CDR3 totals 15 residues. CDR3 DNA sequence: TGTGCCAGTAGTATTACAAACCCAGGCGGGTATGGCTACACCTTC. Translating gives CASSITNPGGYGYTF.

J is TRBJ1-3 and V is TRBV1. TRBV1 is a documented pseudogene. The CDR3 loop spans 23 amino acids. In nucleotides, the CDR3 is TGCACCAGCAGCCAAGAAGTGGGGGAAGTCCGGGACCCTAATCTCAACTCTGGAAACACCATATATTTT. It codes for CTSSQEVGEVRDPNLNSGNTIYF.

The chain carries TRBV7-9 and TRBJ2-2, with D unresolved. V was trimmed by 0 bases and J by 1 base, leaving 6 bases between them. CDR1 is SEHNR, CDR2 FQNEAQ, per germline (reference sequence). This CDR3 is built from 15 residues. DNA for the CDR3: TGTGCCAGCAGCTTAGCTCCCGTGAACACCGGGGAGCTGTTTTTT. Translating it yields CASSLAPVNTGELFF.

The chain carries TRBV27 and TRBJ2-1; D might be TRBD2 (6 bases). Trimming took 6 bases from V and 1 from J, leaving 16 bases between them. From germline, CDR1 is MNHEY and CDR2 SMNVEV (reference sequence). This CDR3 spans 16 amino acids. Here the CDR3 DNA reads TGTGCCAGCAGGCCGACACTTAGCGGATCCTACAATGAGCAGTTCTTC. Translation gives CASRPTLSGSYNEQFF.